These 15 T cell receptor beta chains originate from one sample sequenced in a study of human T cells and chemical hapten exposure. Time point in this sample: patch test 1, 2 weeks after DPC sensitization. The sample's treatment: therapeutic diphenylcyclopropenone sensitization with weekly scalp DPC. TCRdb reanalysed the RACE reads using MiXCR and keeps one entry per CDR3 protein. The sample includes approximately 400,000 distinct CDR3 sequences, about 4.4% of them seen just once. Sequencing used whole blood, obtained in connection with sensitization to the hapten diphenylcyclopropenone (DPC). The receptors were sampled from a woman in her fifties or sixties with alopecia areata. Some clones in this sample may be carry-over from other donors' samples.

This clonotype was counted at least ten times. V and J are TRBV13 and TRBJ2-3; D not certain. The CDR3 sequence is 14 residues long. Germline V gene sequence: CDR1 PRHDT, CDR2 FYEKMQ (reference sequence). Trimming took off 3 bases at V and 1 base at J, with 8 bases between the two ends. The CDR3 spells CASSLGRGTDTQYF. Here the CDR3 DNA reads TGTGCCAGCAGCTTGGGAAGGGGCACAGATACGCAGTATTTT.

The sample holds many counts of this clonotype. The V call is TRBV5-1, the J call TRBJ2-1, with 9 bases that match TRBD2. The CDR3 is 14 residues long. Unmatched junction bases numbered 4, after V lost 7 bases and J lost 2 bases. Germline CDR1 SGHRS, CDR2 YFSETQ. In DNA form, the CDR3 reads TGCGCCAGCCAGGGACTAGCTGCCTACAATGAGCAGTTCTTC. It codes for CASQGLAAYNEQFF.

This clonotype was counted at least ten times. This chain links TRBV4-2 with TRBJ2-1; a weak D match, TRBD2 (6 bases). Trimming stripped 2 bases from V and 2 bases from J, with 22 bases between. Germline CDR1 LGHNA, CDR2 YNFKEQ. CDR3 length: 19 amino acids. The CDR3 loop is CASSQRDEAGPWTYNEQFF. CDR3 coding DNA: TGTGCCAGCAGCCAACGGGACGAAGCGGGCCCTTGGACCTACAATGAGCAGTTCTTC.

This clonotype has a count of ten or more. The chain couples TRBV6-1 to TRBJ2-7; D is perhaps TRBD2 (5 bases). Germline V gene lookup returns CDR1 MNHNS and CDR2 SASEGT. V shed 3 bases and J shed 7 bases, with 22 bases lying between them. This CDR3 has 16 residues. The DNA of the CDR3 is TGTGCCAGCAGTGACCCCGGGTCCTACGGAGGTGGGGAGCAGTACTTC. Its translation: CASSDPGSYGGGEQYF.

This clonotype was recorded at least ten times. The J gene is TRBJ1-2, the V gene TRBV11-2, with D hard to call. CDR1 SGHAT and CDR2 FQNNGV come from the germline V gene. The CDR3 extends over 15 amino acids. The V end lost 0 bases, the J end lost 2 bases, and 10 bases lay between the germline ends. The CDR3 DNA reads TGTGCCAGCAGCTTAGAACAAGGGTCGAACTATGGCTACACCTTC. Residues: CASSLEQGSNYGYTF.

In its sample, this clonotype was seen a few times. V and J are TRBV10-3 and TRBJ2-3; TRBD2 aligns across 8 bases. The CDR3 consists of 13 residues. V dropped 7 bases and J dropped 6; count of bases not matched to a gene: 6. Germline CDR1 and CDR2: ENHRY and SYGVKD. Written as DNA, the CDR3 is TGTGCCATCACCACGGGGGGGCCGGATACGCAGTATTTT. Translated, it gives CAITTGGPDTQYF.

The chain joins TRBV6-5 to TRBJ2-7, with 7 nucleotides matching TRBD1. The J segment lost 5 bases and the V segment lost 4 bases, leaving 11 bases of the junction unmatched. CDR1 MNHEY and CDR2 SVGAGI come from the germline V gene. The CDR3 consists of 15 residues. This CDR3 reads CASSFTRDQGDEQYF. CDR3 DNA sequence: TGTGCCAGCAGTTTCACCCGGGACCAGGGGGACGAGCAGTACTTC.

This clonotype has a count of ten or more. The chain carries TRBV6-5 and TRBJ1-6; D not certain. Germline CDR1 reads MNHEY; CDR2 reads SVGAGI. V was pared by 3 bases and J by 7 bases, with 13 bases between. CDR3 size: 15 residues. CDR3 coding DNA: TGTGCCAGCAGTTATGGTTCCAGAGACAATTCACCCCTCCACTTT. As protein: CASSYGSRDNSPLHF.

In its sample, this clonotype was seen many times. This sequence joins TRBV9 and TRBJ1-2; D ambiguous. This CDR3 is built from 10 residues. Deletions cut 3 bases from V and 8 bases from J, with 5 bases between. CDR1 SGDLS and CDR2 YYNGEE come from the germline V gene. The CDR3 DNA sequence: TGTGCCAGCAGCGGGCCAGGCTACACCTTC. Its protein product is CASSGPGYTF.

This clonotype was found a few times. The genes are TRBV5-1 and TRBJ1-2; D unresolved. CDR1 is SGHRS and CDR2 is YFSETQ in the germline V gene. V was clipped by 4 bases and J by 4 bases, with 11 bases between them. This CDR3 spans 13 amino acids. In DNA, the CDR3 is TGCGCCAGCAGCCCTCCCGTGGGCTATGGCTACACCTTC. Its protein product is CASSPPVGYGYTF.

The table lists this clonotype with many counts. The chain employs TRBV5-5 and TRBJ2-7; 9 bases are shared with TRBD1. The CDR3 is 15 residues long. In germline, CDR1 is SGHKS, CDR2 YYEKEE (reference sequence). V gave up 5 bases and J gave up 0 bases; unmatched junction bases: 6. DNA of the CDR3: TGTGCCAGCAGTGACCCGGGACAGGGCTCCTACGAGCAGTACTTC. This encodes CASSDPGQGSYEQYF.

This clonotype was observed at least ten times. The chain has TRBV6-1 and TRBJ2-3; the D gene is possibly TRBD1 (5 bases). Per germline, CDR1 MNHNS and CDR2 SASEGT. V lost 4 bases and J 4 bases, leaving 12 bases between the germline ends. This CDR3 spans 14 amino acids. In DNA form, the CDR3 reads TGTGCCAGCAGTGTCGACGTAGGGGCAGATACGCAGTATTTT. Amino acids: CASSVDVGADTQYF.

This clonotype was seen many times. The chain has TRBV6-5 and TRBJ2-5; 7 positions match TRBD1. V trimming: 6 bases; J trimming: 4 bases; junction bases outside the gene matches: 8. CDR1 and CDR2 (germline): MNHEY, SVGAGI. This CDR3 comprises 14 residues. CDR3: CASSHDRVRETQYF. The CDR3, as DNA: TGTGCCAGCAGCCACGACAGGGTGAGAGAGACCCAGTACTTC.

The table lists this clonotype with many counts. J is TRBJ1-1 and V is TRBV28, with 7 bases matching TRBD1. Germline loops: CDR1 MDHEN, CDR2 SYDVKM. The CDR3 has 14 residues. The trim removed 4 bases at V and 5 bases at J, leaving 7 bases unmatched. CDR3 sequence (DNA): TGTGCCAGCAGTTCAGGCAGGGGGTGGACTGAAGCTTTCTTT. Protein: CASSSGRGWTEAFF.

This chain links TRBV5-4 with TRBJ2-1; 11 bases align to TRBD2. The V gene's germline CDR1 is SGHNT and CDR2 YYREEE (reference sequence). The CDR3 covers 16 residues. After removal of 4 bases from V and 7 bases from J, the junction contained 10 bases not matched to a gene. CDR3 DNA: TGTGCCAGCAGCGCCAAACTAGCGGGGGACCATAATGAGCAGTTCTTC. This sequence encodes CASSAKLAGDHNEQFF.